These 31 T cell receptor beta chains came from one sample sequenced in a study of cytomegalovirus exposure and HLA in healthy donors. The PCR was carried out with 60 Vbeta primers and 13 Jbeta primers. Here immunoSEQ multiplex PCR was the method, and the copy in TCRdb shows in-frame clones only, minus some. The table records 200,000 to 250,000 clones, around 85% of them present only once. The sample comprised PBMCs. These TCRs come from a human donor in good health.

The CDR3, as DNA: TGCGCCAGCAGCCAAGCGTTTCCAGGCCCAACTAGCGGCACAGATACGCAGTATTTT. As protein: CASSQAFPGPTSGTDTQYF. The chain employs TRBV4-3 and TRBJ2-3, with 7 nucleotides matching TRBD2. The CDR3 covers 19 residues. The germline gives CDR1 LGHNA, CDR2 YSLEER. Trimming removed 1 base from V and 1 base from J; junction bases left unmatched: 14.

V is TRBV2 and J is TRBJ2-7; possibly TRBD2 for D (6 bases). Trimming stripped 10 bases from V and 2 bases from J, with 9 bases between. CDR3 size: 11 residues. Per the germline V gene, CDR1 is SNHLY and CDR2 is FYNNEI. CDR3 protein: CATTGAYEQYF. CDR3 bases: TGTGCCACCACGGGGGCCTACGAGCAGTACTTC.

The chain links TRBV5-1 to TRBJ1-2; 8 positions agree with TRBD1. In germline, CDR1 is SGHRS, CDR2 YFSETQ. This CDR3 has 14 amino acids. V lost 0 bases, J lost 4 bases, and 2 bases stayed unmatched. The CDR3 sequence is CASSLVQGAYGYTF. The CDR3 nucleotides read TGCGCCAGCAGCTTGGTGCAGGGGGCCTATGGCTACACCTTC.

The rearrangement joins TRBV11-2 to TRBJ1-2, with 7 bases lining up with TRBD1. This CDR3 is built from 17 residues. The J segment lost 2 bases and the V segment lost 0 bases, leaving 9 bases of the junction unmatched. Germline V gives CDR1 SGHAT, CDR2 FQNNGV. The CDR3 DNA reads TGTGCCAGCAGCTTAGATTGGAGGGGACAGCCGAACTATGGCTACACCTTC. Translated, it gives CASSLDWRGQPNYGYTF.

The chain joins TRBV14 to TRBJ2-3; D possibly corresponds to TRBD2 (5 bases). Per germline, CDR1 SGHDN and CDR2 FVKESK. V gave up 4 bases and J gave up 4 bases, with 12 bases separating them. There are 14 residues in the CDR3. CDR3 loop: CASSLTEGADTQYF. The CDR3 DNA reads TGTGCCAGCAGCCTAACCGAGGGAGCAGATACGCAGTATTTT.

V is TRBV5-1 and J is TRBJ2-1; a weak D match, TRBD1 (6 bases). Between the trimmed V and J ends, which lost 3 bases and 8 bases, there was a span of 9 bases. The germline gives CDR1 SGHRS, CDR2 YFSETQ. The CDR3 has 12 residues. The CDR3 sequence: CASSWGQDEQFF. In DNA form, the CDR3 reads TGCGCCAGCAGCTGGGGGCAGGATGAGCAGTTCTTC.

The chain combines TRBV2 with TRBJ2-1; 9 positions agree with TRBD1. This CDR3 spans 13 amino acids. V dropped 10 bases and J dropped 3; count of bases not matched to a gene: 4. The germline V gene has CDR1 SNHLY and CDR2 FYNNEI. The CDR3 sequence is CAIRTGVYNEQFF. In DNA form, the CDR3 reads TGTGCCATCCGGACAGGGGTCTACAATGAGCAGTTCTTC.

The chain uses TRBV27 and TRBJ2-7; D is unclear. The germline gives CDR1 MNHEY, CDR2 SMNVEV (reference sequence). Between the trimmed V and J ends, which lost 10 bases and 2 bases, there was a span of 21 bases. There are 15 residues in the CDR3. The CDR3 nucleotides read TGTGCCACCCTAACGATCTCGGGTCATACCTACGAGCAGTACTTC. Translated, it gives CATLTISGHTYEQYF.

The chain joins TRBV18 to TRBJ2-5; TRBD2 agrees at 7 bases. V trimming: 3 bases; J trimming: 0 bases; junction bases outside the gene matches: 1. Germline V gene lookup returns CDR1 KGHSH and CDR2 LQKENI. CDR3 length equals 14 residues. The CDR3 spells CASSPGGNQETQYF. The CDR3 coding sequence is TGTGCCAGCTCACCGGGAGGGAACCAAGAGACCCAGTACTTC.

The CDR3 DNA follows: TGCGCCGGAGGGACAGGGACTAACACCGGGGAGCTGTTTTTT. This gives the protein CAGGTGTNTGELFF. V and J are TRBV5-1 and TRBJ2-2; 9 bases match TRBD1. This CDR3 region has 14 residues. Unmatched junction bases numbered 6, after V lost 10 bases and J lost 2 bases. Germline V gives CDR1 SGHRS, CDR2 YFSETQ.

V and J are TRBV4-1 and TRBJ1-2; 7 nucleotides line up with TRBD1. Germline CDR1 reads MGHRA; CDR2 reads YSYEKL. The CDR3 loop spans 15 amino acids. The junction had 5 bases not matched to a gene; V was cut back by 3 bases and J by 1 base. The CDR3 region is CASSHRDSNNYGYTF. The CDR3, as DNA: TGCGCCAGCAGCCATAGGGACAGCAATAACTATGGCTACACCTTC.

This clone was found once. In DNA, the CDR3 is TGTGCCTGGAGTCGGGGGGCCTCCTACGAGCAGTACTTC. Translating it yields CAWSRGASYEQYF. The chain employs TRBV30 and TRBJ2-7, with D maybe TRBD2 (7 bases). The germline CDR1 and CDR2 sequences are GTSNPN and SVGIG (reference sequence). V dropped 2 bases and J dropped 0 bases, with 8 bases sitting between them. The CDR3 has 13 amino acids. The full variable domain, with the rest looked up from reference TRBV30 and TRBJ2-7, is SQTIHQWPATLVQPVGSPLSLECTVEGTSNPNLYWYRQAAGRGLQLLFYSVGIGQISSEVPQNLSASRPQDRQFILSSKKLLLSDSGFYLCAWSRGASYEQYFGPGTRLTVT.

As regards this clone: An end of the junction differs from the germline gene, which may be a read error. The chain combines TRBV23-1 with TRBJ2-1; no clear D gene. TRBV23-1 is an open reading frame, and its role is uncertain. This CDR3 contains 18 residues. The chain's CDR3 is CASSQSSLRNPPYHEQFF. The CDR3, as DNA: TGCGCCAGCAGTCAATCTTCCCTCAGGAACCCACCCTACCATGAGCAGTTCTTC.

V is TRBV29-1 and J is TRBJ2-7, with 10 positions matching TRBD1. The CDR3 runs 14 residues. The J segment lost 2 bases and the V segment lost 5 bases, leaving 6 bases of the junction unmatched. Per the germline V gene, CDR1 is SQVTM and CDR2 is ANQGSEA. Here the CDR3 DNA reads TGCAGCGTTCGTGGACAGGGGGGGACCTACGAGCAGTACTTC. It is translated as CSVRGQGGTYEQYF.

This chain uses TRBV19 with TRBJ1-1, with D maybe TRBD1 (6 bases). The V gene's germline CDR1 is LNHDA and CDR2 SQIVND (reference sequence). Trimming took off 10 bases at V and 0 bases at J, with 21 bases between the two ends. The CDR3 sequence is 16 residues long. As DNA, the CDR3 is TGTGCCACCTCGAGGACCCGGGACACCTTGAACACTGAAGCTTTCTTT. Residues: CATSRTRDTLNTEAFF.

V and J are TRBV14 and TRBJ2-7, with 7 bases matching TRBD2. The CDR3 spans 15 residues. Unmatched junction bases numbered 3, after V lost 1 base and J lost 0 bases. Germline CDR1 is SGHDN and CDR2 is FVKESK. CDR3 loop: CASSQAGGSSYEQYF. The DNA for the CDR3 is TGTGCCAGCAGCCAAGCCGGGGGGAGCTCCTACGAGCAGTACTTC.

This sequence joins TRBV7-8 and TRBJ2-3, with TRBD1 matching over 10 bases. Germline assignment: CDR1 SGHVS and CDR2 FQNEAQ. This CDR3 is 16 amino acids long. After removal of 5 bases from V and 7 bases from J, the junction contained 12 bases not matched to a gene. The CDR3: CASSPIRDRGRNTQYF. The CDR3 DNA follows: TGTGCCAGCAGCCCGATTCGGGACAGGGGTAGAAATACGCAGTATTTT.

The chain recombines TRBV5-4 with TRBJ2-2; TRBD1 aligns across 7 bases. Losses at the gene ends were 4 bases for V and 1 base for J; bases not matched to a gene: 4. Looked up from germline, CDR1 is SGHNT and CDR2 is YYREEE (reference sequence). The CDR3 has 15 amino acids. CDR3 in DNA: TGTGCCAGCAGCCCGACAGGGAGGAACACCGGGGAGCTGTTTTTT. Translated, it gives CASSPTGRNTGELFF.

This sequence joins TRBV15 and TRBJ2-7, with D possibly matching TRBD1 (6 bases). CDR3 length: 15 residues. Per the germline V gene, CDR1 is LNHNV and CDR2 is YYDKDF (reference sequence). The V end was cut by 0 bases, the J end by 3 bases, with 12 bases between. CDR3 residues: CATSRDPGQIYEQYF. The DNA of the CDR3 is TGTGCCACCAGCAGAGATCCAGGACAGATCTACGAGCAGTACTTC.

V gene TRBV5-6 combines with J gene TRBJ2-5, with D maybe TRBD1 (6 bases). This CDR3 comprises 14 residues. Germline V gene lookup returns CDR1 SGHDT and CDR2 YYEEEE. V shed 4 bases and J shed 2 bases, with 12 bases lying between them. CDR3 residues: CASSRRDTQETQYF. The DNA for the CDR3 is TGTGCCAGCAGCAGACGGGACACACAAGAGACCCAGTACTTC.

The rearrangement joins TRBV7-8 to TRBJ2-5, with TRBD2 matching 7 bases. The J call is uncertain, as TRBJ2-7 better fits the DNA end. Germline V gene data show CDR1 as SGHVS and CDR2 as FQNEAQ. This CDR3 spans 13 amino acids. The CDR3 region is CASSSLGEGEQYF. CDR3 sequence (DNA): TGTGCCAGCAGCTCCCTTGGGGAGGGCGAGCAGTACTTC.

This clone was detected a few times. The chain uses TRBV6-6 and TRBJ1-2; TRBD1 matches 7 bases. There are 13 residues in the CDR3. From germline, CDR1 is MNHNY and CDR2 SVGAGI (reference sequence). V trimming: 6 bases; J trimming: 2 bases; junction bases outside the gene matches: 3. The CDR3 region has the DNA TGTGCCAGCAGCCCGGGACAGAACTATGGCTACACCTTC. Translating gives CASSPGQNYGYTF.

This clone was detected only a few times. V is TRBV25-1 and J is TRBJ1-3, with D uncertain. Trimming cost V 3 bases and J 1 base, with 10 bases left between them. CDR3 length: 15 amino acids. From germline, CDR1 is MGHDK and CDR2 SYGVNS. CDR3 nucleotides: TGTGCCAGCAGTGACAGAGGCGCTTCTGGAAACACCATATATTTT. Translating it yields CASSDRGASGNTIYF.

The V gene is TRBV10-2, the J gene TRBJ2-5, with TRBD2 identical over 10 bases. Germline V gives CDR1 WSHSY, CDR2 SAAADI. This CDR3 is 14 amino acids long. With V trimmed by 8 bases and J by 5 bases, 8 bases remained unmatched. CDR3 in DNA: TGCGCCAGCCGCTCTAGCGGGAGTTGGGAGACCCAGTACTTC. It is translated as CASRSSGSWETQYF.

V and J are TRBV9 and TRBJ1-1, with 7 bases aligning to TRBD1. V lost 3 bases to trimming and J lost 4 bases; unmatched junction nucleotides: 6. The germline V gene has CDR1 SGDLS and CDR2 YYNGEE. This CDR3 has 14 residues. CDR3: CASSGQGLGTEAFF. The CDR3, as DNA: TGTGCCAGCAGCGGACAGGGCCTAGGCACTGAAGCTTTCTTT.

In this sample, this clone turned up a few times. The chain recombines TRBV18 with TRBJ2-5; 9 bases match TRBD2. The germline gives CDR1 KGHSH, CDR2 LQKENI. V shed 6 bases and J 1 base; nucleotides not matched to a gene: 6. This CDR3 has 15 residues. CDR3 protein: CASSPGLAFQETQYF. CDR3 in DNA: TGTGCCAGCTCCCCAGGACTAGCGTTCCAAGAGACCCAGTACTTC.

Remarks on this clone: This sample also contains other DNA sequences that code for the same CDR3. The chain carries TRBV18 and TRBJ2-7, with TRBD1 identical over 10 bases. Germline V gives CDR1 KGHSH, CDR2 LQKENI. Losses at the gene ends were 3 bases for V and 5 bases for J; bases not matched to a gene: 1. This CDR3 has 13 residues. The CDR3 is CASSPGTGDEQYF. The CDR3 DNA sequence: TGTGCCAGCTCACCGGGGACAGGGGACGAGCAGTACTTC.

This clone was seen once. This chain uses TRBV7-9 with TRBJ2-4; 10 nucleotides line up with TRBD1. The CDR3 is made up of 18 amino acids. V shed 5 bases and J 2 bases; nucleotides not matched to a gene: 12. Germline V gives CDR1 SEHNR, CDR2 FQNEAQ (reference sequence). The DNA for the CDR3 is TGTGCCAGCAGCCCAGTGGGGGGACAGGGGCGGACCAAAAACATTCAGTACTTC. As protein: CASSPVGGQGRTKNIQYF.

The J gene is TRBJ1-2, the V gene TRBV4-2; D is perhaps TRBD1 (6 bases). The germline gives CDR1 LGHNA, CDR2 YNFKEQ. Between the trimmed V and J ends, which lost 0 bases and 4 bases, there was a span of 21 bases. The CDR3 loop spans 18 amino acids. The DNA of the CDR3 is TGTGCCAGCAGCCAAGAAGGACAGCTTAGTACCAGTCCCTATGGCTACACCTTC. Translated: CASSQEGQLSTSPYGYTF.

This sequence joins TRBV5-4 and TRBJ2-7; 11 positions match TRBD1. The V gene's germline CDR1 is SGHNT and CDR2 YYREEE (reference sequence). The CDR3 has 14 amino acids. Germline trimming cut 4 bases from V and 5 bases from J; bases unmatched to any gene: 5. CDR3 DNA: TGTGCCAGCAGCCCGGACAGGGGGCTCCACGAGCAGTACTTC. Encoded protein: CASSPDRGLHEQYF. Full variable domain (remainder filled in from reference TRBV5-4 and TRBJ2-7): ETGVTQSPTHLIKTRGQQVTLRCSSQSGHNTVSWYQQALGQGPQFIFQYYREEENGRGNFPPRFSGLQFPNYSSELNVNALELDDSALYLCASSPDRGLHEQYFGPGTRLTVT.

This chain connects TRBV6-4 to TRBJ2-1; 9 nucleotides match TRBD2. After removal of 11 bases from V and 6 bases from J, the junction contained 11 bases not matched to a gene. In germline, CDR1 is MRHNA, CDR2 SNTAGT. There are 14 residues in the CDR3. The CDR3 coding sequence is TGTGCCTCCTCGGAAGCTAGCGGGGTCAATGAGCAGTTCTTC. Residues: CASSEASGVNEQFF.